The next 24 T cell receptor beta chains were all read from a single sample in a study of CD8 T cell repertoires and HIV-1 epitope variants. Method: immunoSEQ multiplex PCR; TCRdb's copy keeps in-frame clones and lacks some. The sample consists of about 5,000 clones, approximately 67% of them appearing once. No antigen has been assigned to these receptors. Sequenced material: cultured CD8+ T cells derived from PBMCs. These receptors were collected from a male donor with HIV.

The chain uses TRBV9 and TRBJ2-2, with D perhaps matching TRBD1 or TRBD2 (6 bases each). V was clipped by 4 bases and J by 5 bases, with 18 bases between them. Germline values: CDR1 SGDLS, CDR2 YYNGEE. CDR3 size: 16 residues. The CDR3 DNA reads TGTGCCAGCAGCCCAGGGACTGGAGGGGGTACCGGGGAGCTGTTTTTT. It yields the protein CASSPGTGGGTGELFF.

This clone was seen a single time. This CDR3 is CASSAFLNTEAFF. CDR3 DNA sequence: TGTGCCAGCAGCGCCTTCTTGAACACTGAAGCTTTCTTT. V and J are TRBV13 and TRBJ1-1, with D unclear. Trimming took 5 bases from V and 0 from J, leaving 7 bases between them. From germline, CDR1 is PRHDT and CDR2 FYEKMQ (reference sequence). The CDR3 contains 13 residues.

This chain uses TRBV6-1 with TRBJ2-7, with TRBD1 identical over 9 bases. The V gene's germline CDR1 is MNHNS and CDR2 SASEGT. The V gene end was trimmed by 4 bases and the J gene end by 6 bases; junction bases not matched to a gene: 10. The CDR3 runs 15 residues. DNA of the CDR3: TGTGCCAGCAGTGTAGGGGGACAGGGCATCGTCGAGCAGTACTTC. Amino acids: CASSVGGQGIVEQYF.

This clone has a handful of counts. The chain employs TRBV7-6 and TRBJ2-7; D is unclear. In germline, CDR1 is SGHVS, CDR2 FNYEAQ. The V end was cut by 2 bases, the J end by 1 base, with 9 bases between. The CDR3 is 14 amino acids. CDR3 protein: CASSLLDGSYEQYF. The CDR3 DNA follows: TGTGCCAGCAGCTTACTGGACGGATCCTACGAGCAGTACTTC.

Within the sample, this clone is medium-sized. The chain employs TRBV27 and TRBJ2-2; D unclear. V was pared by 3 bases and J by 4 bases, with 3 bases between. This CDR3 comprises 12 residues. From germline, CDR1 is MNHEY and CDR2 SMNVEV (reference sequence). In nucleotides, the CDR3 is TGTGCCAGCAGTTTCGGCACCGGGGAGCTGTTTTTT. It codes for CASSFGTGELFF.

The chain joins TRBV6-4 to TRBJ1-5; tentative D call: TRBD1 (5 bases). Trimming shortened V by 10 bases and J by 0 bases, and 13 bases separated the two germline ends. Germline assignment: CDR1 MRHNA and CDR2 SNTAGT. The CDR3 runs to 14 residues. The CDR3 spells CAKGKGHSNQPQHF. The CDR3 bases are TGTGCCAAGGGTAAGGGGCATAGCAATCAGCCCCAGCATTTT.

The genes are TRBV7-9 and TRBJ2-1; 9 bases line up with TRBD1. V was pared by 0 bases and J by 0 bases, with 0 bases of the junction left unmatched. Per germline, CDR1 SEHNR and CDR2 FQNEAQ (reference sequence). This CDR3 has 16 amino acids. Here the CDR3 DNA reads TGTGCCAGCAGCTTAGCGGGACAGGGCTCCTACAATGAGCAGTTCTTC. This translates into CASSLAGQGSYNEQFF.

The chain recombines TRBV28 with TRBJ2-7, with D perhaps given as TRBD1 or TRBD2 (5 bases each). V shed 2 bases and J shed 1 base, with 9 bases lying between them. CDR3 length equals 14 residues. Germline assignment: CDR1 MDHEN and CDR2 SYDVKM. CDR3 loop: CASSLGDGSYEQYF. The CDR3 coding sequence is TGTGCCAGCAGTTTAGGGGACGGTTCCTACGAGCAGTACTTC. Complete variable domain (other parts from reference TRBV28 and TRBJ2-7): DVKVTQSSRYLVKRTGEKVFLECVQDMDHENMFWYRQDPGLGLRLIYFSYDVKMKEKGDIPEGYSVSREKKERFSLILESASTNQTSMYLCASSLGDGSYEQYFGPGTRLTVT.

CDR3 DNA: TGTGCCAGCAGCCCGCAGGGGACTGAAGCTTTCTTT. Translation: CASSPQGTEAFF. V gene TRBV9 combines with J gene TRBJ1-1, with a tentative D call TRBD1 (6 bases). V was pared by 4 bases and J by 5 bases, with 9 bases between. This CDR3 contains 12 residues. The germline CDR1 and CDR2 sequences are SGDLS and YYNGEE.

V and J are TRBV29-1 and TRBJ1-1; tentative D call: TRBD1 (5 bases). V dropped 6 bases and J dropped 5 bases, with 22 bases sitting between them. Germline V CDR1 and CDR2: SQVTM, ANQGSEA. CDR3 length equals 15 residues. CDR3 region: CSVPSGAGGVTEAFF. In nucleotides, the CDR3 is TGCAGCGTCCCGAGCGGGGCAGGAGGGGTAACTGAAGCTTTCTTT.

This rearrangement joins TRBV25-1 to TRBJ1-2; D not certain. Germline V CDR1 and CDR2: MGHDK, SYGVNS. Trimming pared 5 bases from V and 8 bases from J, leaving 15 bases between. The CDR3 has 13 amino acids. As DNA, the CDR3 is TGTGCCAGCAGTCCTTCAGACGGGCGAGGCTACACCTTC. Translating it yields CASSPSDGRGYTF.

This chain connects TRBV4-3 to TRBJ1-2; D is undetermined. Between the trimmed V and J ends, which lost 0 bases and 5 bases, there was a span of 13 bases. Per germline, CDR1 LGHNA and CDR2 YSLEER. CDR3 length: 15 residues. CDR3 nucleotides: TGCGCCAGCAGCCAAGATCGCGACGGACGGTATGGCTACACCTTC. Translated, it gives CASSQDRDGRYGYTF.

The chain recombines TRBV28 with TRBJ1-2, with D possibly matching TRBD1 (5 bases). There are 10 residues in the CDR3. Trimming took off 10 bases at V and 11 bases at J, with 14 bases between the two ends. The germline V gene has CDR1 MDHEN and CDR2 SYDVKM. CDR3 bases: TGTGCCACTACCCTTGGGACGTACACCTTC. This gives the protein CATTLGTYTF.

V is TRBV28 and J is TRBJ2-7; 10 bases match TRBD2. The CDR3 is 16 residues long. Germline assignment: CDR1 MDHEN and CDR2 SYDVKM. The V and J ends lost 5 bases and 2 bases, in that order; junction bases with no gene match: 9. DNA for the CDR3: TGTGCCAGCAGTCCAACGGGACTAGCGACAGCCTACGAGCAGTACTTC. As protein: CASSPTGLATAYEQYF.

Worth noting for this clone: The same CDR3 also results from other DNA sequences found in this sample. DNA for the CDR3: TGTGCCAGCACCCCCCGCGGGACTGGGGAGCTGTTTTTT. Protein sequence: CASTPRGTGELFF. The V and J genes are TRBV9 and TRBJ2-2; a possible D gene is TRBD2 (6 bases). V lost 6 bases, J lost 8 bases, and 14 bases lay in between. Germline V lookup: CDR1 SGDLS, CDR2 YYNGEE. The CDR3 sequence is 13 residues long.

The rearrangement joins TRBV6-5 to TRBJ1-5; D call uncertain. V was pared by 6 bases and J by 9 bases, with 18 bases between. The CDR3 is 14 amino acids. Germline V CDR1 and CDR2: MNHEY, SVGAGI. The CDR3 reads CASSLRADLGPQHF. The CDR3 DNA is TGTGCCAGCAGCCTCAGAGCGGACCTCGGGCCCCAGCATTTT.

The chain's CDR3 is CASSSQETLAGGPSGPYNEQFF. The CDR3 DNA reads as TGTGCCAGCAGCTCTCAAGAAACCTTAGCGGGGGGCCCCTCCGGGCCCTACAATGAGCAGTTCTTC. The chain has TRBV7-8 and TRBJ2-1; 10 bases fit TRBD2. The V gene's germline CDR1 is SGHVS and CDR2 FQNEAQ. The CDR3 extends over 22 amino acids. The trim removed 4 bases at V and 2 bases at J, leaving 23 bases unmatched.

The J gene is TRBJ2-7, the V gene TRBV4-2; the D is unclear. The CDR3 runs 12 residues. In germline, CDR1 is LGHNA, CDR2 YNFKEQ. Trimming cost V 4 bases and J 6 bases, with 10 bases left between them. The CDR3 loop reads CASSRQSGEQYF. CDR3 bases: TGTGCCAGCAGCCGGCAATCAGGCGAGCAGTACTTC.

V gene TRBV9 combines with J gene TRBJ1-1; no reliable D call. Germline assignment: CDR1 SGDLS and CDR2 YYNGEE. The CDR3 contains 12 residues. V gave up 0 bases and J gave up 5 bases, with 5 bases separating them. In nucleotides, the CDR3 is TGTGCCAGCAGCGTAGGTGAGACTGAAGCTTTCTTT. It encodes CASSVGETEAFF.

This clone was seen a handful of times. CDR3 sequence: CASSADSYEQYF. CDR3 sequence (DNA): TGTGCCAGCAGCGCCGACAGCTACGAGCAGTACTTC. V is TRBV9 and J is TRBJ2-7; D is perhaps TRBD1 (5 bases). With 3 bases removed from V and 3 bases from J, the gap between germline ends came to 7 bases. The germline V gene has CDR1 SGDLS and CDR2 YYNGEE. This CDR3 spans 12 amino acids.

The chain couples TRBV6-6 to TRBJ2-3, with 16 bases matching TRBD2. Looked up from germline, CDR1 is MNHNY and CDR2 is SVGAGI (reference sequence). The CDR3 spans 15 residues. V was clipped by 10 bases and J by 7 bases; unmatched bases: 8. This chain's CDR3 is CATLRGLAGGNTQYF. In nucleotides, the CDR3 is TGTGCCACCCTAAGGGGACTAGCGGGAGGGAATACGCAGTATTTT.

The chain combines TRBV4-2 with TRBJ1-2; TRBD1 agrees at 8 bases. Trimming cost V 5 bases and J 2 bases; bases outside gene matches: 4. The germline V gene encodes CDR1 LGHNA and CDR2 YNFKEQ. CDR3 length equals 14 residues. The CDR3 coding sequence is TGTGCCAGCAGCACCGACAGGGGAAACTATGGCTACACCTTC. Its translation: CASSTDRGNYGYTF.

This sequence joins TRBV19 and TRBJ2-1; the D is unclear. V lost 5 bases and J lost 6, with 14 bases in between. Germline V gene data show CDR1 as LNHDA and CDR2 as SQIVND (reference sequence). The CDR3 loop spans 14 amino acids. The CDR3 coding sequence is TGTGCCAGTAGTGCGCTAGTGGCTATCAATGAGCAGTTCTTC. Residues: CASSALVAINEQFF.

A single count supports this clone. This chain links TRBV7-3 with TRBJ2-7; TRBD1 might be the D (6 bases). Germline-derived CDR1 and CDR2 are SGHTA and FQGTGA. The V gene lost 4 bases and the J gene lost 1 base, with 11 bases spanning the gap. This CDR3 spans 14 amino acids. The CDR3 loop is CASSSGVRSYEQYF. CDR3 DNA sequence: TGTGCCAGCAGCTCAGGGGTGAGATCCTACGAGCAGTACTTC. Combining the CDR3 with reference TRBV7-3 and TRBJ2-7 gives the whole variable domain GAGVSQTPSNKVTEKGKYVELRCDPISGHTALYWYRQSLGQGPEFLIYFQGTGAADDSGLPNDRFFAVRPEGSVSTLKIQRTERGDSAVYLCASSSGVRSYEQYFGPGTRLTVT.